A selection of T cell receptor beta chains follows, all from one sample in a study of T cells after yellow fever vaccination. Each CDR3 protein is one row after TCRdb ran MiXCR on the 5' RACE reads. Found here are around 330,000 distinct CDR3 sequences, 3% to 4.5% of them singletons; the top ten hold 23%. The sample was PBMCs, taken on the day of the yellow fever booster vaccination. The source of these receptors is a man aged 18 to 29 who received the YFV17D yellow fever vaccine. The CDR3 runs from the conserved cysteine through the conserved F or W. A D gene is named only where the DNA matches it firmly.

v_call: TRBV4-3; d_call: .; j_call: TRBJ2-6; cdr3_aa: CASSQDTVAGANVLTF
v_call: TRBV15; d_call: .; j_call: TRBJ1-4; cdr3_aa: CATSRLPGIGLKEKLFF
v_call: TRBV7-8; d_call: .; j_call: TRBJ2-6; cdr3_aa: CASSPTTSGANVLTF
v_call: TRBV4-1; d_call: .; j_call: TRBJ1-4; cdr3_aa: CASSQDLGPGTKKLFF
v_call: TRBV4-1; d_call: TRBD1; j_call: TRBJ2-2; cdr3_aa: CASSQEQGPNTGELFF
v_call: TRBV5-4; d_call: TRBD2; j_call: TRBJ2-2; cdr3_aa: CASSLGASGGPGVGELFF
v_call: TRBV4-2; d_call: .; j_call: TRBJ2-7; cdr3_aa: CASSQDPGAGEQYF
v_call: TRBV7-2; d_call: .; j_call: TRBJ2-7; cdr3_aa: CASSPHSGLREQYF
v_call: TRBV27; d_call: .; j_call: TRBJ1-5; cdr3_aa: CASSLYKNQPQHF
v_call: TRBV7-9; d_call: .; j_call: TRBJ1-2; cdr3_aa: CASSSPLLSLTIPLYGYTF
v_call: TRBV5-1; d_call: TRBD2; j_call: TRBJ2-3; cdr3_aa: CASSGTSGASTDTQYF
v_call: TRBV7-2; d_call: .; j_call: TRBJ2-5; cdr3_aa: CASSSYEQETQYF
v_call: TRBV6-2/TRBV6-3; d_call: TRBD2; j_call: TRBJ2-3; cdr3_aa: CACTWRGSRVDTQYF
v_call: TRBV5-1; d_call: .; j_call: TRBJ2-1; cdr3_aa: CASSLEGTSEQFF
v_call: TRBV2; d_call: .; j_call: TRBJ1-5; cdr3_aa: CASSVVGQPQHF
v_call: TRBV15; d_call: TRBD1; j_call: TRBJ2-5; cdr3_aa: CATSRELTGGEETQYF
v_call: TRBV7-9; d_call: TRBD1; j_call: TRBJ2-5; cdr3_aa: CASSPRDRDYIEETQYF
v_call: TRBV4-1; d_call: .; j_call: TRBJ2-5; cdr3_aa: CASSQEVRNQETQYF
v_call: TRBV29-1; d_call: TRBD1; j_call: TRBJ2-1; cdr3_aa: CSVTGGAYNEQFF
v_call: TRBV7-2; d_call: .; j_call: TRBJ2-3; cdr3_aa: CASSPYRSKFATDTQYF
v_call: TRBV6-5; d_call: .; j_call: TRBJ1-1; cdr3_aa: CASSTREGAEAFF
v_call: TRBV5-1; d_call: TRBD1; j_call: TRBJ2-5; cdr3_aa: CASSLWGGQGEGETQYF
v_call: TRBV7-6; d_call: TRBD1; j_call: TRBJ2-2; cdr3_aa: CASSPRDSHREELFF
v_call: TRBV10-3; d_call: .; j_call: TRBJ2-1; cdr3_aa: CAISDRGLREQFF
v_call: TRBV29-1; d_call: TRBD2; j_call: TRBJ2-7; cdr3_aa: CSVKTSGFLVEQYF
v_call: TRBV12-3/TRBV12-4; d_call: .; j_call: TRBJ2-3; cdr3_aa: CASSLRPTYTDTQYF
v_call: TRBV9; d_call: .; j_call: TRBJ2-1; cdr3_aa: CASSVVGGEQFF
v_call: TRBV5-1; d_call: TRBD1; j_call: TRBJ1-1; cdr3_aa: CASSAGTGVRVRTEAFF
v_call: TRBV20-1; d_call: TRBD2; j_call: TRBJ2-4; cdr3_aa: CSARVIAGGPTKNIQYF
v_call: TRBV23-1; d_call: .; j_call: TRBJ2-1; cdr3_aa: CASSHLDSYEQFF
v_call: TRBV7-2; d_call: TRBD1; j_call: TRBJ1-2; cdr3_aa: CASSPGQEGGYTF
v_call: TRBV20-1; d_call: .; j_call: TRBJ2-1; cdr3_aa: CSARERSSYNEQFF
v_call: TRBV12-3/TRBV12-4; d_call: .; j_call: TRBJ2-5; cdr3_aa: CASNDPGRETQYF
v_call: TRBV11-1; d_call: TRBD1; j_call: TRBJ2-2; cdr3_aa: CASTSLGTGYTGELFF
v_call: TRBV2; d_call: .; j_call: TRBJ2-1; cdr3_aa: CASSVWGRNNEQFF
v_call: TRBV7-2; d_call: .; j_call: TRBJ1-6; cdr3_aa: CASSLAQGSYNSPLHF
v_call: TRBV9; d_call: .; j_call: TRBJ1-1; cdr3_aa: CASSAGRNTEAFF
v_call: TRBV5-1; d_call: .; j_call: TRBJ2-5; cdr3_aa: CASSLKASARRVGETQYF
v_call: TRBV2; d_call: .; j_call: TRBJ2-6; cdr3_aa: CASSTRVISGANVLTF
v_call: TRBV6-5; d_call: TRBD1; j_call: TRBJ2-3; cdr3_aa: CASRWDRATDTQYF
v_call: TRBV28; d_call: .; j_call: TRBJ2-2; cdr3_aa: CATLREELFF
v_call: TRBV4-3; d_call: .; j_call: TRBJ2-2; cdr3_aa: CASSQRFTGYTGELFF